The source of this T cell receptor (beta chain) is a study of blood T cell repertoires in COVID-19. Overall study context: The study drew acute and convalescent COVID-19 samples from the United States, Italy and Spain. PBMCs, B-cell-depleted T cells, or T cells were the source of the cDNA or gDNA that made up the material.

Germline V gene lookup returns CDR1 SEHNR and CDR2 FQNEAQ (reference sequence). The trim removed 5 bases at V and 1 base at J, leaving 3 bases unmatched. The CDR3 length is 14 residues. As handled by the study authors: By means of reference gene primer amplification, nucleated cell counts were estimated. Data came from immunoSEQ multiplex PCR; TCRdb stores just in-frame clones and leaves some out. V, J and clone size are taken as reported in that table, and D and trimming were inferred from the DNA itself. The sample lists some 300,000 clones; just under 85% were seen once. V and J are TRBV7-9 and TRBJ1-1, with 8 bases identical to TRBD1. What was sequenced was peripheral blood. The sequence derives from a woman aged 45 to 65 with active or convalescent COVID-19. Written as DNA, the CDR3 is TGTGCCAGCAGCCAAGGGACAGGGAACACTGAAGCTTTCTTT. Translating gives CASSQGTGNTEAFF.